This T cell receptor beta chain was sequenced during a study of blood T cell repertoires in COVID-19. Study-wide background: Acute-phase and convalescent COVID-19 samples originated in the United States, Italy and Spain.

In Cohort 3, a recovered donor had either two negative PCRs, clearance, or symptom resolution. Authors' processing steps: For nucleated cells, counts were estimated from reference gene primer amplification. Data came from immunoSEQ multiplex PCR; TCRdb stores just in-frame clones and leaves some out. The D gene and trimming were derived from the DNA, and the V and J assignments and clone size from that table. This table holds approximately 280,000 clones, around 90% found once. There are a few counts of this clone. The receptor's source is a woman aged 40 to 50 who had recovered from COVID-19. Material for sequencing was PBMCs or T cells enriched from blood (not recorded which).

The CDR3 here is CASSQDGGMMTGELFF. CDR3 nucleotide sequence: TGTGCCAGCAGCCAAGATGGGGGGATGATGACCGGGGAGCTGTTTTTT. The gene calls are TRBV14 and TRBJ2-2, with D possibly matching TRBD2 (6 bases). The V end lost 0 bases, the J end lost 5 bases, and 13 bases lay between the germline ends. The CDR3 runs to 16 residues. Germline CDR1 reads SGHDN; CDR2 reads FVKESK.